The source of this T cell receptor beta chain is a study of beta chain features in type 1 diabetes. The study's findings and limits: Equally in patients and controls, PCR might preferentially amplify shorter templates. Patients showed naive, central memory and Treg TCRB repertoires that appeared more similar than those of healthy donors.

CDR1 and CDR2 (germline): LNHDA, SQIVND (reference sequence). V was clipped by 1 base and J by 7 bases; unmatched bases: 4. This CDR3 region has 14 residues. The whole isolated RNA underwent reverse transcription, so sequencing captured expressed TCRB transcripts. TCRdb's table, derived via immunoSEQ multiplex PCR, lists solely in-frame clones and lacks some. The sample consists of 300,000 to 400,000 clones, 6.5% to 10% of them appearing once. Only a few counts were recorded for this clone. Its antigen is currently unknown. Sequencing was done on a sample of central memory CD4+ T cells from blood. This TCR came from a woman between 18 and 29 years old in good health. This chain uses TRBV19 with TRBJ1-5; 7 positions agree with TRBD1. DNA of the CDR3: TGTGCCAGTAGTATAGGACAGGGATACCAGCCCCAGCATTTT. Protein: CASSIGQGYQPQHF.